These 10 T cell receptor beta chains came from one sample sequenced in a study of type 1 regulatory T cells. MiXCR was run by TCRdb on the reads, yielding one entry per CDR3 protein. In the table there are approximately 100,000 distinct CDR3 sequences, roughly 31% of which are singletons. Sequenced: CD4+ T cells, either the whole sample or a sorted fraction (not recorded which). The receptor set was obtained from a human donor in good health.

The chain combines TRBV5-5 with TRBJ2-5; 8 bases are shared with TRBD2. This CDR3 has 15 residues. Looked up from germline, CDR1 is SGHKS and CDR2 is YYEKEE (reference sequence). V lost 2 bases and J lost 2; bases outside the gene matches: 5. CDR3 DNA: TGTGCCAGCAGCTTCCATCCGGGAGGGCAAGAGACCCAGTACTTC. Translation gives CASSFHPGGQETQYF.

Written as DNA, the CDR3 is TGCAGTGCTAGCCACCTACAGGGCTCCTACGAGCAGTACTTC. Translated: CSASHLQGSYEQYF. The V call is TRBV20-1, the J call TRBJ2-7; weak D call: TRBD1 (6 bases). Between the trimmed V and J ends, which lost 3 bases and 0 bases, there was a span of 12 bases. The CDR3 spans 14 residues. The germline CDR1 and CDR2 sequences are DFQATT and SNEGSKA (reference sequence).

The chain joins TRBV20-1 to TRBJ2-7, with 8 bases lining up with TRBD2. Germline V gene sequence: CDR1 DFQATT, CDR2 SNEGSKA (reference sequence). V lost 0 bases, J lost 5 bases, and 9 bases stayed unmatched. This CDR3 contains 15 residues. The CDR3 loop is CSARDLAGGQDEQYF. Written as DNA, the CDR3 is TGCAGTGCTAGAGACCTGGCGGGAGGCCAGGACGAGCAGTACTTC.

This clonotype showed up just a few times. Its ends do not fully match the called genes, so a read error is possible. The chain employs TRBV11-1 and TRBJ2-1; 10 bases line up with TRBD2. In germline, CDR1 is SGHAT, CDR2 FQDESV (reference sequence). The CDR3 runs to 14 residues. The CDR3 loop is CASSLAGVSNEQFF. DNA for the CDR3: TGTGCCAGCAGCCTAGCGGGAGTAAGCAATGAGCAGTTCTTC.

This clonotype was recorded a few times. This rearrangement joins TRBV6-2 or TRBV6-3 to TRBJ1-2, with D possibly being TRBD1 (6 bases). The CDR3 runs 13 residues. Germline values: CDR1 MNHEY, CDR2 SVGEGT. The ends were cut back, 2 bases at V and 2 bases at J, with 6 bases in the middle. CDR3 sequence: CASSYGQNYGYTF. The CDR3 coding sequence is TGTGCCAGCAGTTACGGACAGAACTATGGCTACACCTTC.

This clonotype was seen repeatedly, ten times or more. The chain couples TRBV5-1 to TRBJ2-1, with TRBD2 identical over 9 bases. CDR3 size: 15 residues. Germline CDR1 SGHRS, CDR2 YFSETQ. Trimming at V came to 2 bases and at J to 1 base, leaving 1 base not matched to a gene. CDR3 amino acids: CASSFSGSSYNEQFF. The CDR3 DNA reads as TGCGCCAGCAGCTTTAGCGGGAGTTCCTACAATGAGCAGTTCTTC. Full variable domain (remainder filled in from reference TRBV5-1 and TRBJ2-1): KAGVTQTPRYLIKTRGQQVTLSCSPISGHRSVSWYQQTPGQGLQFLFEYFSETQRNKGNFPGRFSGRQFSNSRSEMNVSTLELGDSALYLCASSFSGSSYNEQFFGPGTRLTVL.

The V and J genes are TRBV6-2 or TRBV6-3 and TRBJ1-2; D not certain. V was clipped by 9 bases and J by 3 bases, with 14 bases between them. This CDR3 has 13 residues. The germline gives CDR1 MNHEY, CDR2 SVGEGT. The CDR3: CASRAVSYYGYTF. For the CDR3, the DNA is TGTGCCAGTCGGGCCGTGAGCTACTATGGCTACACCTTC.

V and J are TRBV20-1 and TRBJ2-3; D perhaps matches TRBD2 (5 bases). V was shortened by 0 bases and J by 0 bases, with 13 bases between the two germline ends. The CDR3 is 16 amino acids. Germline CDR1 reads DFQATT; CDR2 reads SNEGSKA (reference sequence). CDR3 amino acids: CSARDSTIVSTDTQYF. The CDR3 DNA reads TGCAGTGCTAGAGATTCGACTATTGTAAGCACAGATACGCAGTATTTT.

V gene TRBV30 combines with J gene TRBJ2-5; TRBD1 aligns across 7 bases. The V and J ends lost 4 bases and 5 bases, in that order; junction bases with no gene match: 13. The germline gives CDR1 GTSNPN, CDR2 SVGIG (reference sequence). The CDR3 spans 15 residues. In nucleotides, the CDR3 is TGTGCCTGGACCGTAACGACAGGGTTTGAGGAGACCCAGTACTTC. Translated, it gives CAWTVTTGFEETQYF.

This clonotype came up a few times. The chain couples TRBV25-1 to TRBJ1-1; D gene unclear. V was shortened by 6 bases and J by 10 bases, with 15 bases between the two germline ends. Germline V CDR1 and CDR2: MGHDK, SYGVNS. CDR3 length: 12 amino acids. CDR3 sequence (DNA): TGTGCCAGCAGAGACGGCGGCCTGGGAGCTTTCTTT. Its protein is CASRDGGLGAFF.